This T cell receptor beta chain was retrieved from a study of metastatic and nonmetastatic thyroid tumors. No treatment had been given to any patient before thyroid surgery. TCRdb re-clonotyped the PCR reads via MiXCR. The table records roughly 30,000 clones, about 18% of them present only once. The sample comprised blood. This receptor was identified in a female donor with papillary thyroid cancer or a benign thyroid nodule (not recorded which). Some clones in this sample may be carry-over from other donors' samples.

CDR3 in DNA: TGCAGCGCGGAGTTGGGACGGAACACTGAAGCTTTCTTT. This codes for CSAELGRNTEAFF. The chain uses TRBV20-1 and TRBJ1-1, with D perhaps TRBD1 (5 bases). The CDR3 totals 13 residues. Germline CDR1 is DFQATT and CDR2 is SNEGSKA (reference sequence).